One and the same sample provided the 18 T cell receptor beta chains below, sequenced in a study of T cells in Graves' hyperthyroidism and ophthalmopathy. Amplification of TCR beta CDR3 regions used RNA as the template. First-round RT-PCR with HTBI primers amplified the TCR CDR3 region. MiXCR, run by TCRdb on the multiplex PCR reads, gives a single entry per CDR3 protein. The sample comprises roughly 500,000 distinct CDR3 sequences, about 20% of which are singletons, and around 47% rests with the top ten. The sequenced material came from blood. These receptors originate from a woman aged 70-85 years with Graves' ophthalmopathy.

This clonotype was counted once. A read error may account for a junction end that differs from germline. This chain links TRBV7-9 with TRBJ1-1, with 7 bases fitting TRBD1. Looked up from germline, CDR1 is SEHNR and CDR2 is FQNEAQ (reference sequence). The CDR3 is made up of 14 amino acids. The chain's CDR3 is CASNLQTGRTEAFF. Here the CDR3 DNA reads TGTGCCAGCAACTTACAGACAGGGCGAACTGAAGCTTTCTTT.

The chain couples TRBV19 to TRBJ2-6; 9 bases line up with TRBD2. The CDR3 runs 16 residues. Germline assignment: CDR1 LNHDA and CDR2 SQIVND (reference sequence). J lost 1 base, V lost 9 bases, and 7 bases had no gene match. CDR3 sequence: CASRLAGTSGANVLTF. In DNA form, the CDR3 reads TGTGCCAGCCGGCTAGCGGGAACATCTGGGGCCAACGTCCTGACTTTC.

The CDR3 DNA sequence: TGCGCCAGCAGCGGGGGATGGAAGGGGGCTGGCACTGAAGCTTTCTTT. It codes for CASSGGWKGAGTEAFF. The rearrangement uses TRBV5-1 and TRBJ1-1; 7 bases agree with TRBD1. This CDR3 has 16 amino acids. The germline V gene encodes CDR1 SGHRS and CDR2 YFSETQ. Trimming took 4 bases from V and 4 from J; bases not matched to a gene: 13.

The chain links TRBV2 to TRBJ2-5; D not resolved. The germline V gene encodes CDR1 SNHLY and CDR2 FYNNEI. The CDR3 length is 11 residues. The V end lost 4 bases, the J end lost 6 bases, and 6 bases lay between the germline ends. The CDR3 DNA follows: TGTGCCAGCAGTGGGGATAAGACCCAGTACTTC. Its protein product is CASSGDKTQYF.

Only one count was recorded for this clonotype. Compared with germline, one end of the junction differs, possibly owing to a read error. This chain uses TRBV5-1 with TRBJ2-1; D is uncertain. There are 16 residues in the CDR3. The germline gives CDR1 SGHRS, CDR2 YFSETQ. DNA of the CDR3: TGTGCCAGCAGCTTTTACCGGCCCCTCGTGGGCAATGAGCAGTTCTTC. It codes for CASSFYRPLVGNEQFF.

This chain uses TRBV6-2 or TRBV6-3 with TRBJ2-7, with 11 bases fitting TRBD2. J was trimmed by 0 bases and V by 9 bases; bases with no gene match: 4. This CDR3 comprises 14 residues. Germline CDR1 MNHEY, CDR2 SVGEGT. CDR3 loop: CASRTSGRSYEQYF. The CDR3 DNA reads TGTGCCAGTAGGACTAGCGGGCGCTCCTACGAGCAGTACTTC.

This clonotype appeared a few times. The rearrangement joins TRBV7-9 to TRBJ2-5; D unresolved. Germline V CDR1 and CDR2: SEHNR, FQNEAQ (reference sequence). Trimming cost V 4 bases and J 3 bases, with 6 bases left between them. The CDR3 consists of 12 residues. The chain's CDR3 is CASSWEEETQYF. CDR3 nucleotides: TGTGCCAGCAGCTGGGAAGAAGAGACCCAGTACTTC.

The chain is built from TRBV5-1 and TRBJ2-7, with TRBD1 as a possible D gene (6 bases). V was pared by 8 bases and J by 2 bases, with 17 bases between. This CDR3 contains 14 residues. CDR1 and CDR2 from the germline V gene are SGHRS and YFSETQ. CDR3 nucleotide sequence: TGCGCCAGTTCCCCCCAGGGGATAACCTACGAGCAGTACTTC. Its translation: CASSPQGITYEQYF.

This clonotype was recorded once. The chain has TRBV5-1 and TRBJ2-5, with 9 bases aligning to TRBD1. Trimming cost V 2 bases and J 5 bases; bases outside gene matches: 7. CDR1 is SGHRS, CDR2 YFSETQ, per germline. The CDR3 runs 15 residues. CDR3 loop: CASSLGTGSRETQYF. The DNA of the CDR3 is TGCGCCAGCAGCTTAGGGACAGGGAGTAGGGAGACCCAGTACTTC.

J is TRBJ2-1 and V is TRBV24-1, with D perhaps matching TRBD2 (6 bases). This CDR3 has 15 residues. V lost 7 bases and J lost 8, with 20 bases in between. Germline loops: CDR1 KGHDR, CDR2 SFDVKD. CDR3 sequence reads: CATRLGGGPGDEQFF. The CDR3 bases are TGTGCCACCAGGCTCGGGGGTGGCCCAGGCGATGAGCAGTTCTTC.

The genes are TRBV19 and TRBJ2-7; TRBD2 matches 11 bases. The CDR3 covers 15 residues. The trim removed 2 bases at V and 5 bases at J, leaving 5 bases unmatched. Germline CDR1 and CDR2: LNHDA and SQIVND (reference sequence). The CDR3 nucleotides read TGTGCCAGTAGTATAACCCTAGCGGGAGGTAACGAGCAGTACTTC. Amino acid sequence: CASSITLAGGNEQYF. Filled out from reference TRBV19 and TRBJ2-7, the complete variable domain reads DGGITQSPKYLFRKEGQNVTLSCEQNLNHDAMYWYRQDPGQGLRLIYYSQIVNDFQKGDIAEGYSVSREKKESFPLTVTSAQKNPTAFYLCASSITLAGGNEQYFGPGTRLTVT.

This chain joins TRBV28 and TRBJ2-7, with D possibly being TRBD2 (6 bases). The CDR3 spans 15 residues. Germline values: CDR1 MDHEN, CDR2 SYDVKM. Trimming removed 5 bases at V and 0 bases at J, with 14 bases between. CDR3 sequence (DNA): TGTGCCAGCAGTGGATCCGGGACTGTCTCCTACGAGCAGTACTTC. It encodes CASSGSGTVSYEQYF.

V and J are TRBV7-9 and TRBJ2-1; 10 nucleotides match TRBD2. V was pared by 5 bases and J by 4 bases, with 8 bases of the junction left unmatched. Germline V gene lookup returns CDR1 SEHNR and CDR2 FQNEAQ (reference sequence). This CDR3 has 16 residues. CDR3 nucleotides: TGTGCCAGCAGCCGATCTAGCGGGAGTGGTTACAATGAGCAGTTCTTC. Residues: CASSRSSGSGYNEQFF.

This clonotype has ten or more counts. This rearrangement joins TRBV6-2 or TRBV6-3 to TRBJ2-4, with TRBD2 matching 14 bases. The V gene end was trimmed by 5 bases and the J gene end by 3 bases; junction bases not matched to a gene: 6. CDR1 is MNHEY and CDR2 is SVGEGT in the germline V gene. The CDR3 covers 17 residues. The CDR3 loop is CASSTGTSGSGKNIQYF. The CDR3 DNA is TGTGCCAGCAGTACCGGGACTAGCGGGAGTGGCAAAAACATTCAGTACTTC.

The chain joins TRBV3-1 to TRBJ2-7, with unresolved D. The CDR3 has 15 residues. Trimming left V 5 bases short and J 4 bases short, with 18 bases between. Germline values: CDR1 LGHDT, CDR2 YNNKEL (reference sequence). The CDR3, as DNA: TGTGCCAGCAGCGTGGCCCCGGGCCCTAATTACGAGCAGTACTTC. Translation gives CASSVAPGPNYEQYF.

This clonotype was seen repeatedly, ten times or more. This chain joins TRBV11-2 and TRBJ2-1; unclear D gene. Germline assignment: CDR1 SGHAT and CDR2 FQNNGV. Between the trimmed V and J ends, which lost 5 bases and 6 bases, there was a span of 5 bases. The CDR3 contains 11 residues. The CDR3 region is CASSRLNEQFF. CDR3 coding DNA: TGTGCCAGCAGCCGCCTCAATGAGCAGTTCTTC.

This clonotype was seen a single time. V gene TRBV28 combines with J gene TRBJ2-1; D not certain. The CDR3 has 10 amino acids. Deletions cut 4 bases from V and 15 bases from J, with 10 bases between. The germline V gene has CDR1 MDHEN and CDR2 SYDVKM. The CDR3 protein is CASSSGKAFF. Written as DNA, the CDR3 is TGTGCCAGCAGTTCAGGTAAAGCGTTCTTC.

This clonotype turned up a few times. The chain joins TRBV6-1 to TRBJ1-2; D gene ambiguous. Trimming removed 5 bases at V and 4 bases at J, with 14 bases between. The CDR3 contains 14 residues. The germline CDR1 and CDR2 sequences are MNHNS and SASEGT. The CDR3 here is CASSLRARTYGYTF. The CDR3 DNA is TGTGCCAGCAGTTTAAGGGCCAGGACCTATGGCTACACCTTC.